This is a list of T cell receptor beta chains from one sample in a study of blood T cell repertoires in COVID-19. Using immunoSEQ multiplex PCR, the repertoire was profiled, and TCRdb retains in-frame clones only, with some absent. This sample has more than 100,000 clones, with roughly 85% found just once. The source material was peripheral blood. The receptors originated from a man in his forties or fifties with acute or convalescent COVID-19. The CDR3 runs from the conserved cysteine through the conserved F or W. Each record gives: V gene, clone size, D gene, J gene, CDR3 protein, CDR3 DNA. D genes are given only for firm matches. Clone size is not always given. Where it is, it says once, few, many or a class for expanded clones.

>TRBV11-2|NA|NA|TRBJ2-7
CASSLVVQGYEQYF
TGTGCCAGCAGCTTAGTCGTCCAGGGGTACGAGCAGTACTTC
>TRBV3-1/TRBV3-2|NA|NA|TRBJ1-1
CASSPGGVGAFF
TGTGCCAGCAGCCCCGGCGGGGTAGGGGCTTTCTTT
>TRBV19|NA|NA|TRBJ1-1
CASIEYGTYGMNTEAFF
TGTGCCAGTATTGAATACGGGACATATGGCATGAACACTGAAGCTTTCTTT
>TRBV7-2|few|NA|TRBJ2-3
CASSLVTRRATDTQYF
TGTGCCAGCAGCTTAGTAACTCGGCGGGCTACAGATACGCAGTATTTT
>TRBV6-5|NA|NA|TRBJ1-1
CASIETGYTEAFF
TGTGCCAGCATAGAAACAGGGTACACTGAAGCTTTCTTT
>TRBV20-1|NA|TRBD2|TRBJ2-3
CSASIGGRAGADTQYF
TGCAGTGCTAGTATCGGCGGGAGGGCCGGGGCAGATACGCAGTATTTT
>TRBV13|NA|TRBD1|TRBJ1-1
CASSHPDRANTEAFF
TGTGCCAGCAGCCACCCGGACAGGGCGAACACTGAAGCTTTCTTT
>TRBV2|NA|NA|TRBJ1-1
CASTRGNTEAFF
TGTGCCAGCACGCGAGGGAACACTGAAGCTTTCTTT
>TRBV27|NA|NA|TRBJ1-6
CASRKTGSYNSPLHF
TGTGCCAGCAGAAAAACAGGGTCCTATAATTCACCCCTCCACTTT
>TRBV7-2|NA|NA|TRBJ1-4
CASSRIGRHANEKLFF
TGTGCCAGCAGCCGGATTGGGCGACACGCTAATGAAAAACTGTTTTTT
>TRBV10-3|once|TRBD1|TRBJ1-2
CAISGWDRRNYGYTF
TGTGCCATCAGTGGCTGGGACAGGAGGAACTATGGCTACACCTTC
>TRBV25-1|NA|NA|TRBJ1-1
CASSESPRSNTEAFF
TGTGCCAGCAGTGAGAGTCCGCGGTCGAACACTGAAGCTTTCTTT
>TRBV6-5|NA|TRBD2|TRBJ2-7
CASRKTSGSYEQYF
TGTGCCAGCAGGAAGACTAGCGGGAGCTACGAGCAGTACTTC
>TRBV6-1|NA|NA|TRBJ2-1
CASSEARSGENEQFF
TGTGCCAGCAGTGAAGCTAGGTCAGGTGAAAATGAGCAGTTCTTC
>TRBV5-1|NA|TRBD2|TRBJ2-3
CASSLVPSGITDTQYF
TGCGCCAGCAGCTTGGTCCCTAGCGGGATCACAGATACGCAGTATTTT
>TRBV7-2|few|NA|TRBJ2-7
CASSLVAGLIDNQYF
TGTGCCAGCAGCTTAGTTGCGGGGCTCATAGATAACCAGTACTTC
>TRBV20-1|NA|NA|TRBJ1-1
CSASPPLVVSEAFF
TGCAGTGCTAGTCCCCCTTTGGTAGTTTCTGAAGCTTTCTTT